This T cell receptor (beta chain) was profiled in a study of human T cells and chemical hapten exposure. This clonotype was detected ten times or more. Its specificity is unknown. Study-wide results and limits: Donors, who had alopecia, may show an immune response that differs from healthy people's. Counts of expanded TCRs (at PT1) showed a positive correlation with patch test score.

One entry per CDR3 protein results from TCRdb running MiXCR on the RACE reads. The repertoire includes roughly 70,000 distinct CDR3 sequences, 9.8% of them detected once, and 3.3% sits in the top ten. Time point here: patch test 1, 2 weeks after DPC sensitization. Treatment denoted: therapeutic diphenylcyclopropenone sensitization with weekly scalp DPC. The CDR3 is 13 amino acids. CDR1 is LNHNV, CDR2 YYDKDF, per germline (reference sequence). Trimming took off 7 bases at V and 7 bases at J, with 14 bases between the two ends. The V gene is TRBV15, the J gene TRBJ1-5; D gene unclear. The source is a woman aged 40-49 years with alopecia areata. Some clones in this sample may be carry-over from other donors' samples. Sequencing was performed on whole blood, taken in connection with sensitization to the hapten diphenylcyclopropenone (DPC). The CDR3 region has the DNA TGTGCCACCACCCTTGGAGGGTCACAGCCCCAGCATTTT. It translates to CATTLGGSQPQHF. Looking up the rest from reference TRBV15 and TRBJ1-5 gives the full variable domain: DAMVIQNPRYQVTQFGKPVTLSCSQTLNHNVMYWYQQKSSQAPKLLFHYYDKDFNNEADTPDNFQSRRPNTSFCFLDIRSPGLGDTAMYLCATTLGGSQPQHFGDGTRLSIL.